The rows below give T cell receptor beta chains drawn from one sample of a study of human T cells and chemical hapten exposure. One entry per CDR3 protein results from TCRdb running MiXCR on the RACE reads. The sample includes some 400,000 distinct CDR3 sequences, roughly 5% of them seen just once. The material sequenced was whole blood, taken in connection with sensitization to the hapten diphenylcyclopropenone (DPC). The receptors derive from a woman between 45 and 60 years old with alopecia areata. Some clones in this sample may be carry-over from other donors' samples. Each CDR3 is given with its conserved first and last residue. D genes are given only for firm matches. Part of the rows lack a size; the others show once, few, many or a class for expanded clones.

V gene: TRBV9; D gene: .; clone size: many; J gene: TRBJ1-3; CDR3 protein: CASSVAENSGNTIYF; CDR3 DNA: TGTGCCAGCAGCGTAGCAGAAAACTCTGGAAACACCATATATTTT
V gene: TRBV7-8; D gene: .; clone size: .; J gene: TRBJ1-5; CDR3 protein: CASSPGIQPQHF; CDR3 DNA: TGTGCCAGCAGCCCGGGAATTCAGCCCCAGCATTTT
V gene: TRBV20-1; D gene: TRBD2; clone size: .; J gene: TRBJ2-5; CDR3 protein: CSAPGGQETQYF; CDR3 DNA: TGCAGTGCGCCGGGGGGCCAAGAGACCCAGTACTTC
V gene: TRBV29-1; D gene: TRBD2; clone size: .; J gene: TRBJ2-7; CDR3 protein: CSVEELSTGGGIYEQYF; CDR3 DNA: TGCAGCGTTGAAGAGTTGAGTACGGGAGGGGGTATCTACGAGCAGTACTTC
V gene: TRBV25-1; D gene: .; clone size: .; J gene: TRBJ1-5; CDR3 protein: CASSEYPGSNQPQHF; CDR3 DNA: TGTGCCAGCAGTGAATACCCGGGGAGCAATCAGCCCCAGCATTTT
V gene: TRBV13; D gene: .; clone size: .; J gene: TRBJ2-7; CDR3 protein: CASNTRRGGAGEQYF; CDR3 DNA: TGTGCCAGCAACACGCGGAGGGGGGGAGCGGGCGAGCAGTACTTC
V gene: TRBV12-3/TRBV12-4; D gene: .; clone size: many; J gene: TRBJ2-3; CDR3 protein: CASSLRTASDTQYF; CDR3 DNA: TGTGCCAGCAGTTTGCGAACAGCCTCAGATACGCAGTATTTT
V gene: TRBV5-4; D gene: .; clone size: many; J gene: TRBJ2-7; CDR3 protein: CASSFRGGGGEQYF; CDR3 DNA: TGTGCCAGCAGCTTTAGAGGGGGCGGAGGGGAGCAGTACTTC
V gene: TRBV7-6; D gene: .; clone size: many; J gene: TRBJ1-2; CDR3 protein: CASSLEFQGYYYGYTF; CDR3 DNA: TGTGCCAGCAGCTTAGAATTCCAGGGCTACTACTATGGCTACACCTTC
V gene: TRBV12-3/TRBV12-4; D gene: .; clone size: many; J gene: TRBJ1-5; CDR3 protein: CASRDVGGQPQHF; CDR3 DNA: TGTGCCAGCCGGGATGTAGGTGGTCAGCCCCAGCATTTT
V gene: TRBV12-3/TRBV12-4; D gene: .; clone size: many; J gene: TRBJ2-1; CDR3 protein: CASTPDEQFF; CDR3 DNA: TGTGCCTCAACCCCCGATGAGCAGTTCTTC
V gene: TRBV14; D gene: .; clone size: many; J gene: TRBJ2-3; CDR3 protein: CASSQRGAGDTQYF; CDR3 DNA: TGTGCCAGCAGCCAACGGGGCGCGGGGGATACGCAGTATTTT
V gene: TRBV5-1; D gene: TRBD1; clone size: few; J gene: TRBJ2-7; CDR3 protein: CASSLIQGARDEQYF; CDR3 DNA: TGCGCCAGCAGCTTGATACAGGGGGCGCGAGACGAGCAGTACTTC
V gene: TRBV4-2; D gene: TRBD1; clone size: many; J gene: TRBJ1-4; CDR3 protein: CASRQGASSSEKLFF; CDR3 DNA: TGTGCCAGCAGGCAGGGGGCTTCATCGAGTGAAAAACTGTTTTTT
V gene: TRBV2; D gene: .; clone size: many; J gene: TRBJ1-1; CDR3 protein: CASSGQINTEAFF; CDR3 DNA: TGTGCCAGCAGTGGACAGATAAACACTGAAGCTTTCTTT
V gene: TRBV30; D gene: .; clone size: .; J gene: TRBJ1-4; CDR3 protein: CAWSGHRGPNEKLFF; CDR3 DNA: TGTGCCTGGAGTGGGCACAGAGGGCCAAATGAAAAACTGTTTTTT